Listed here are 32 T cell receptor beta chains from one sample, sequenced in a study of blood T cell repertoires in COVID-19. The repertoire was sequenced with immunoSEQ multiplex PCR; TCRdb's copy has only in-frame clones and lacks some. The sample carries around 320,000 clones, roughly 87% recorded once. The specimen sequenced was peripheral blood. Receptors were obtained from a man younger than 35 with active or convalescent COVID-19.

This chain links TRBV10-1 with TRBJ2-2, with 9 bases fitting TRBD2. The CDR3 has 15 amino acids. The germline CDR1 and CDR2 sequences are WNHNN and SYGVQD (reference sequence). With 4 bases clipped from V and 3 bases from J, the junction kept 3 bases outside the gene matches. CDR3 protein: CASSASGIHTGELFF. The DNA of the CDR3 is TGCGCCAGCAGTGCTAGCGGGATCCACACCGGGGAGCTGTTTTTT.

The chain couples TRBV3-1 (or the pseudogene TRBV3-2) to TRBJ2-7, with TRBD2 matching over 13 bases. The CDR3 consists of 18 residues. CDR1 and CDR2 from the germline V gene are LGHDT and YNNKEL (reference sequence). V lost 6 bases to trimming and J lost 2 bases; unmatched junction nucleotides: 13. The CDR3 sequence is CASSFGLAGEGGAYEQYF. The CDR3, as DNA: TGTGCCAGCAGTTTCGGACTAGCGGGAGAGGGGGGGGCCTACGAGCAGTACTTC.

This clone was observed a few times. This chain links TRBV5-1 with TRBJ1-5; TRBD1 matches 9 bases. The germline gives CDR1 SGHRS, CDR2 YFSETQ. V lost 0 bases and J lost 4; bases outside the gene matches: 5. The CDR3 is made up of 16 amino acids. The CDR3 loop reads CASSLGTGAMNQPQHF. The CDR3 DNA reads TGCGCCAGCAGCTTGGGGACAGGGGCCATGAATCAGCCCCAGCATTTT.

The chain carries TRBV6-5 and TRBJ1-1, with 9 bases that match TRBD1. From germline, CDR1 is MNHEY and CDR2 SVGAGI. Unmatched junction bases numbered 5, after V lost 5 bases and J lost 4 bases. CDR3 length: 14 residues. The CDR3 sequence is CASSTGQGLTEAFF. CDR3 bases: TGTGCCAGCAGTACGGGACAGGGTCTCACTGAAGCTTTCTTT.

This clone was seen only once. V and J are TRBV7-9 and TRBJ2-1, with TRBD2 as a possible D gene (5 bases). The CDR3 is 15 residues long. Germline lookup yields CDR1 SEHNR and CDR2 FQNEAQ (reference sequence). The V and J ends lost 4 bases and 12 bases respectively, with 22 bases between them. As DNA, the CDR3 is TGTGCCAGCAGCTCTTCACTAGAGGTTCTTTTTGGGCAGTTCTTC. Translated: CASSSSLEVLFGQFF.

Comment on this clone: No DNA is shown, since the ends of the CDR3 on it are uncertain; the CDR3 is the one TCRdb lists. The CDR3 sequence: CASSLSLDKNTEAFF. The V and J genes are TRBV5-1 and TRBJ1-1; the DNA was not used to check the table's D call, TRBD1. Germline CDR1 reads SGHRS; CDR2 reads YFSETQ. The CDR3 is made up of 15 amino acids, end residues included.

This clone was found a few times. The rearrangement joins TRBV29-1 to TRBJ1-1; perhaps TRBD1 as D (5 bases). The ends were cut back, 6 bases at V and 7 bases at J, with 18 bases in the middle. This CDR3 contains 13 residues. Germline V gene data show CDR1 as SQVTM and CDR2 as ANQGSEA. CDR3 in amino acids: CSVTGGLGNEAFF. In DNA form, the CDR3 reads TGCAGCGTCACGGGGGGGTTGGGGAATGAAGCTTTCTTT. Supplemented by reference TRBV29-1 and TRBJ1-1, the full variable domain reads SAVISQKPSRDICQRGTSLTIQCQVDSQVTMMFWYRQQPGQSLTLIATANQGSEATYESGFVIDKFPISRPNLTFSTLTVSNMSPEDSSIYLCSVTGGLGNEAFFGQGTRLTVV.

V gene TRBV6-5 combines with J gene TRBJ1-1; TRBD1 is a possible D gene (5 bases). The germline V gene encodes CDR1 MNHEY and CDR2 SVGAGI. This CDR3 contains 15 residues. Trimming took 8 bases from V and 0 from J, leaving 16 bases between them. The CDR3 DNA sequence: TGTGCCAGCGGGTCGGACATCTTCATGAACACTGAAGCTTTCTTT. The encoded protein is CASGSDIFMNTEAFF.

V usage is TRBV28 and J usage is TRBJ1-5; D is ambiguous. CDR1 MDHEN and CDR2 SYDVKM come from the germline V gene. CDR3 size: 17 residues. Deletions cut 4 bases from V and 0 bases from J, with 16 bases between. CDR3: CASSSLPRTSSNQPQHF. The CDR3 DNA sequence: TGTGCCAGCAGTTCCCTCCCAAGAACTTCTAGCAATCAGCCCCAGCATTTT.

The chain combines TRBV11-2 with TRBJ2-7; unclear D gene. Germline CDR1 is SGHAT and CDR2 is FQNNGV. This CDR3 is 16 amino acids long. Between the trimmed V and J ends, which lost 3 bases and 1 base, there was a span of 16 bases. The CDR3 coding sequence is TGTGCCAGCAGCTTGTTTTACCAGGTCACTTCCTACGAGCAGTACTTC. It is translated as CASSLFYQVTSYEQYF.

This rearrangement joins TRBV7-6 to TRBJ2-2; 12 positions match TRBD2. Trimming cost V 8 bases and J 0 bases; bases outside gene matches: 16. Germline CDR1 reads SGHVS; CDR2 reads FNYEAQ. The CDR3 is made up of 20 amino acids. The CDR3 nucleotides are TGTGCCAGCTCCCCCATGGCGGCTAGCGGGGGGGTCCCGAACACCGGGGAGCTGTTTTTT. Amino acid sequence: CASSPMAASGGVPNTGELFF.

This clone was counted a few times. Different DNA sequences within this sample yield the same CDR3. The gene calls are TRBV9 and TRBJ1-1; D call uncertain. CDR3 length: 13 residues. Looked up from germline, CDR1 is SGDLS and CDR2 is YYNGEE. The germline V and J ends were trimmed by 0 bases and 1 base, with 4 bases remaining between them. CDR3 sequence: CASSVGPNTEAFF. The CDR3 DNA sequence: TGTGCCAGCAGCGTAGGGCCGAACACTGAAGCTTTCTTT.

The chain links TRBV4-1 to TRBJ2-3; TRBD1 aligns across 12 bases. V shed 5 bases, J shed 4 bases, and the junction held 4 bases outside the gene matches. Per the germline V gene, CDR1 is MGHRA and CDR2 is YSYEKL. CDR3 size: 15 residues. As DNA, the CDR3 is TGCGCCAGCAGCGGCCGGGACAGGGGGCCAGATACGCAGTATTTT. This codes for CASSGRDRGPDTQYF.

This chain uses TRBV12-5 with TRBJ1-2; 7 positions agree with TRBD1. The CDR3 is made up of 14 amino acids. Germline V gene sequence: CDR1 LGHNT, CDR2 FRNRAP. After removal of 6 bases from V and 5 bases from J, the junction contained 9 bases not matched to a gene. CDR3 DNA: TGTGCTAGTGGCTCCGGGACAGTTAAATATGGCTACACCTTC. Translating it yields CASGSGTVKYGYTF.

The genes are TRBV6-5 and TRBJ1-2; TRBD1 matches at 8 bases. Per the germline V gene, CDR1 is MNHEY and CDR2 is SVGAGI. The junction had 9 bases not matched to a gene; V was cut back by 5 bases and J by 4 bases. CDR3 length: 15 amino acids. The CDR3 spells CASSRGRGHSYGYTF. CDR3 nucleotides: TGTGCCAGCAGTAGGGGCAGGGGGCACAGCTATGGCTACACCTTC.

The rearrangement uses TRBV5-1 and TRBJ2-5, with TRBD1 matching over 7 bases. Germline V gene data show CDR1 as SGHRS and CDR2 as YFSETQ. CDR3 length equals 14 residues. Trimming took 6 bases from V and 5 from J; bases not matched to a gene: 10. The CDR3 DNA follows: TGCGCCAGCAAACCGACAGGGATGGAGGAGACCCAGTACTTC. It specifies CASKPTGMEETQYF. Variable domain in full (rest from reference TRBV5-1 and TRBJ2-5): KAGVTQTPRYLIKTRGQQVTLSCSPISGHRSVSWYQQTPGQGLQFLFEYFSETQRNKGNFPGRFSGRQFSNSRSEMNVSTLELGDSALYLCASKPTGMEETQYFGPGTRLLVL.

The chain combines TRBV5-1 with TRBJ1-2; possibly TRBD1 for D (5 bases). CDR3 length equals 15 residues. Trimming took 4 bases from V and 5 from J, leaving 18 bases between them. From germline, CDR1 is SGHRS and CDR2 YFSETQ. This chain's CDR3 is CASSPDARVGYGYTF. CDR3 DNA sequence: TGCGCCAGCAGCCCGGACGCCAGGGTGGGATATGGCTACACCTTC.

The chain combines TRBV5-1 with TRBJ2-5; TRBD2 matches 7 bases. V shed 0 bases, J shed 5 bases, and the junction held 10 bases outside the gene matches. CDR3 size: 16 residues. Germline CDR1 is SGHRS and CDR2 is YFSETQ. Written as DNA, the CDR3 is TGCGCCAGCAGCTTGGAAGGGCGGGAGTGGGGTGAGACCCAGTACTTC. Translation: CASSLEGREWGETQYF.

The CDR3 is CASSQEVRGRNFEQYF. CDR3 sequence (DNA): TGCGCCAGCAGCCAAGAAGTAAGGGGTCGAAACTTCGAGCAGTACTTC. The V and J genes are TRBV4-1 and TRBJ2-7; D may be TRBD1 (5 bases). V shed 0 bases and J shed 6 bases, with 18 bases lying between them. This CDR3 contains 16 residues. Germline CDR1 reads MGHRA; CDR2 reads YSYEKL.

The rearrangement uses TRBV9 and TRBJ2-1, with TRBD2 matching 7 bases. The CDR3 has 15 residues. CDR1 and CDR2 (germline): SGDLS, YYNGEE. Trimming removed 1 base from V and 2 bases from J; junction bases left unmatched: 3. Here the CDR3 DNA reads TGTGCCAGCAGCGTATCTAGCGGTGCCTACAATGAGCAGTTCTTC. Its protein is CASSVSSGAYNEQFF.

V is TRBV28 and J is TRBJ1-4; a possible D gene is TRBD1 (5 bases). Looked up from germline, CDR1 is MDHEN and CDR2 is SYDVKM. CDR3 length equals 15 residues. Trimming shortened V by 5 bases and J by 1 base, and 11 bases separated the two germline ends. The CDR3 DNA follows: TGTGCCAGCAGTCCCCCCACAGGAACTAATGAAAAACTGTTTTTT. Its translation is CASSPPTGTNEKLFF.

The chain uses TRBV15 and TRBJ2-3; 8 bases agree with TRBD2. Looked up from germline, CDR1 is LNHNV and CDR2 is YYDKDF (reference sequence). The CDR3 spans 17 residues. V gave up 4 bases and J gave up 3 bases; unmatched junction bases: 12. The CDR3 DNA reads as TGTGCCACCAGCAAAACCCCAAGAGGCGGGGGGACAGATACGCAGTATTTT. Its translation: CATSKTPRGGGTDTQYF.

This chain joins TRBV27 and TRBJ1-4, with D perhaps matching TRBD1 (6 bases). The V gene's germline CDR1 is MNHEY and CDR2 SMNVEV (reference sequence). Trimming left V 3 bases short and J 10 bases short, with 15 bases between. This CDR3 is 14 amino acids long. CDR3 nucleotide sequence: TGTGCCAGCAGTTTTGACCTCAGGGGCGCAAAACTGTTTTTT. Encoded protein: CASSFDLRGAKLFF.

The chain carries TRBV4-3 and TRBJ2-1; possibly TRBD1 for D (6 bases). V lost 0 bases and J 9 bases, leaving 15 bases between the germline ends. The CDR3 totals 15 residues. In germline, CDR1 is LGHNA, CDR2 YSLEER. The CDR3: CASSQDVAGVIEQFF. The CDR3 region has the DNA TGCGCCAGCAGCCAAGATGTGGCAGGGGTCATTGAGCAGTTCTTC.

The rearrangement links TRBV15 to TRBJ1-4; D unclear. CDR3 size: 14 residues. Trimming pared 1 base from V and 8 bases from J, leaving 11 bases between. Germline V gives CDR1 LNHNV, CDR2 YYDKDF (reference sequence). The CDR3 sequence: CATSRAVRGEKLFF. CDR3 DNA: TGTGCCACCAGCAGAGCAGTTCGTGGCGAAAAACTGTTTTTT. Drawing the rest from reference TRBV15 and TRBJ1-4, the complete variable domain is DAMVIQNPRYQVTQFGKPVTLSCSQTLNHNVMYWYQQKSSQAPKLLFHYYDKDFNNEADTPDNFQSRRPNTSFCFLDIRSPGLGDTAMYLCATSRAVRGEKLFFGSGTQLSVL.

In DNA form, the CDR3 reads TGTGCCAGCAGTGAGACTAGCGGGTTTACCGATACGCAGTATTTT. As protein: CASSETSGFTDTQYF. The chain couples TRBV6-1 to TRBJ2-3; 10 nucleotides line up with TRBD2. The J segment lost 6 bases and the V segment lost 3 bases, leaving 6 bases of the junction unmatched. This CDR3 has 15 residues. Per the germline V gene, CDR1 is MNHNS and CDR2 is SASEGT.

This clone was counted a few times. V and J are TRBV5-5 and TRBJ1-2; no firm D call. This CDR3 has 15 residues. V was clipped by 0 bases and J by 0 bases, with 9 bases between them. Germline V gene data show CDR1 as SGHKS and CDR2 as YYEKEE (reference sequence). The CDR3 reads CASSLGAGPNYGYTF. CDR3 nucleotide sequence: TGTGCCAGCAGCTTGGGGGCGGGTCCTAACTATGGCTACACCTTC.

In this sample, this clone turned up once. The J gene is TRBJ2-3, the V gene TRBV2; TRBD2 aligns across 7 bases. Trimming cost V 3 bases and J 10 bases; bases outside gene matches: 4. The CDR3 covers 12 residues. CDR1 and CDR2 (germline): SNHLY, FYNNEI. The CDR3 protein is CASSEWGGAQYF. The CDR3 DNA sequence: TGTGCCAGCAGTGAGTGGGGGGGAGCGCAGTATTTT.

CDR3 sequence (DNA): TGTGCCACCAGTGACTTACACCCGCGGGACACTGAAGCTTTCTTT. Translating gives CATSDLHPRDTEAFF. This rearrangement joins TRBV24-1 to TRBJ1-1; D is unclear. The germline V gene has CDR1 KGHDR and CDR2 SFDVKD. The CDR3 spans 15 residues. Trimming took off 4 bases at V and 3 bases at J, with 14 bases between the two ends.

This rearrangement joins TRBV19 to TRBJ2-3; D is perhaps TRBD1 (5 bases). The germline gives CDR1 LNHDA, CDR2 SQIVND (reference sequence). The CDR3 runs to 15 residues. V was shortened by 3 bases and J by 2 bases, with 12 bases between the two germline ends. This CDR3 reads CASSITGISTDTQYF. CDR3 bases: TGTGCCAGTAGTATCACAGGAATTTCCACAGATACGCAGTATTTT.

The chain links TRBV2 to TRBJ2-5; 7 positions match TRBD1. Germline V gene data show CDR1 as SNHLY and CDR2 as FYNNEI. The CDR3 length is 14 residues. V was pared by 5 bases and J by 1 base, with 4 bases of the junction left unmatched. As DNA, the CDR3 is TGTGCCAGCAGTACCACAGGGGCCCAAGAGACCCAGTACTTC. Protein product: CASSTTGAQETQYF.

The rearrangement joins TRBV5-1 to TRBJ2-1; 10 positions agree with TRBD1. The germline V gene has CDR1 SGHRS and CDR2 YFSETQ. Trimming at V came to 8 bases and at J to 7 bases, leaving 9 bases not matched to a gene. This CDR3 is built from 14 residues. The CDR3 sequence is CASEGQGWGNEQFF. The CDR3 region has the DNA TGCGCCAGTGAGGGACAGGGGTGGGGAAATGAGCAGTTCTTC. Full variable domain (outside the CDR3, taken from reference TRBV5-1 and TRBJ2-1): KAGVTQTPRYLIKTRGQQVTLSCSPISGHRSVSWYQQTPGQGLQFLFEYFSETQRNKGNFPGRFSGRQFSNSRSEMNVSTLELGDSALYLCASEGQGWGNEQFFGPGTRLTVL.